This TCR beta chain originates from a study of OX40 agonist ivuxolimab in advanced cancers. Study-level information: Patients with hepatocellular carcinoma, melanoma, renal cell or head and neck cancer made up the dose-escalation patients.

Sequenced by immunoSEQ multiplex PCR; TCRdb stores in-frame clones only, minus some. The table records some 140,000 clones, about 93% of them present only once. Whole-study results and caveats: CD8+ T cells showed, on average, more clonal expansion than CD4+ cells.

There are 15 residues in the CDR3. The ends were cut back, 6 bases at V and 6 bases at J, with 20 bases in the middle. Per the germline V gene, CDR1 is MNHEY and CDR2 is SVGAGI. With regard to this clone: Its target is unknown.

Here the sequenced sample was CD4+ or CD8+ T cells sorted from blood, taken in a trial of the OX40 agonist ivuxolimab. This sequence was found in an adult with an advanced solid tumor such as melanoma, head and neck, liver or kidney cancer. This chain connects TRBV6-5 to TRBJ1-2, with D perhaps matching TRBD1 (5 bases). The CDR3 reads CASSYVRASGDGYTF. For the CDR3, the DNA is TGTGCCAGCAGCTATGTCAGGGCCAGTGGGGATGGCTACACCTTC.